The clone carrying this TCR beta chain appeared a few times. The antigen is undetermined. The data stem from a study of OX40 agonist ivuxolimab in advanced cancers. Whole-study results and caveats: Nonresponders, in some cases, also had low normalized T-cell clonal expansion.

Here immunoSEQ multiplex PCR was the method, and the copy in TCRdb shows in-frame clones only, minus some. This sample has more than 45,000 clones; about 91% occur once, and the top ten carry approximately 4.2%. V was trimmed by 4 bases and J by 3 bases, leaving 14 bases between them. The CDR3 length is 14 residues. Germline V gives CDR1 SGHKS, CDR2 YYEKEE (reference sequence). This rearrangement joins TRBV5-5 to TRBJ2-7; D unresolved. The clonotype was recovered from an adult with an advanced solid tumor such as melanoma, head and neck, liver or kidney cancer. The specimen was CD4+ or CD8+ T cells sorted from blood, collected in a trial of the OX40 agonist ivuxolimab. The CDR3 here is CASSPEPRFYEQYF. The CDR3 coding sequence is TGTGCCAGCAGCCCAGAACCCAGGTTCTACGAGCAGTACTTC.